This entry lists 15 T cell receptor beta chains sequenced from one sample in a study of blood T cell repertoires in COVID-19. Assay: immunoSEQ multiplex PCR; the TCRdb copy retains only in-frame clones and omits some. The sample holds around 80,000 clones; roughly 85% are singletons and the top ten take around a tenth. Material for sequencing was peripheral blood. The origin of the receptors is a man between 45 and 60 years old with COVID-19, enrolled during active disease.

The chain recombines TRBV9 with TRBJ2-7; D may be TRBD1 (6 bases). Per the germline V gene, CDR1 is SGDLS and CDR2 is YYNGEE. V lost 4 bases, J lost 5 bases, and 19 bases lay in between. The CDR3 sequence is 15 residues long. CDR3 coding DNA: TGTGCCAGCAGCCCGGGACACCTCTTAACCAACGAGCAGTACTTC. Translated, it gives CASSPGHLLTNEQYF.

DNA of the CDR3: TGTGCCAGCAGGATCGACAGGGGGCCCAACACTGAAGCTTTCTTT. Translating gives CASRIDRGPNTEAFF. The chain recombines TRBV2 with TRBJ1-1; 10 nucleotides agree with TRBD1. The CDR3 covers 15 residues. The V segment lost 6 bases and the J segment 2 bases; nucleotides outside the gene matches: 6. Germline V lookup: CDR1 SNHLY, CDR2 FYNNEI.

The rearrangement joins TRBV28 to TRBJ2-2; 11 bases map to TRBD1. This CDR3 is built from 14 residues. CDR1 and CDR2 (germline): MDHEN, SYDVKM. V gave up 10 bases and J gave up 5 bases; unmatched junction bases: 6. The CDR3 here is CATWDRGSTGELFF. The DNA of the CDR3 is TGTGCCACGTGGGACAGGGGGTCGACCGGGGAGCTGTTTTTT.

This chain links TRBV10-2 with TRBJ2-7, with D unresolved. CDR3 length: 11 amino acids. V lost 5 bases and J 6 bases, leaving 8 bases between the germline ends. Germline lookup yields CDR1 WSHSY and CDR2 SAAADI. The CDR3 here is CASSSQAEQYF. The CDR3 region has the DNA TGCGCCAGCAGTTCCCAGGCCGAGCAGTACTTC.

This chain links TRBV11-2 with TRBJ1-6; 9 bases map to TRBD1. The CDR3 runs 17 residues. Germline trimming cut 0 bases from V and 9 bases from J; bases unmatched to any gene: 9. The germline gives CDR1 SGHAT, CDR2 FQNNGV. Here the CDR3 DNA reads TGTGCCAGCAGCTTAGAGAGAACCGGGACAGGGACTTCACCCCTCCACTTT. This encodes CASSLERTGTGTSPLHF.

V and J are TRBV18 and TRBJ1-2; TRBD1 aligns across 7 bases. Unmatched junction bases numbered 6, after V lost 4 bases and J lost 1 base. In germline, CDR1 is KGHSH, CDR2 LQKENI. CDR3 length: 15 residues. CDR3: CASSLSDRSNYGYTF. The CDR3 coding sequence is TGTGCCAGCTCACTATCGGACAGGAGTAACTATGGCTACACCTTC.

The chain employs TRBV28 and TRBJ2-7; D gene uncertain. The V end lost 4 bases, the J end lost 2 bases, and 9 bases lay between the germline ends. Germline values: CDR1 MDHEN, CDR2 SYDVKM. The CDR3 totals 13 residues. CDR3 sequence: CASSYGNPYEQYF. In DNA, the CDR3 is TGTGCCAGCAGTTATGGCAACCCCTACGAGCAGTACTTC.

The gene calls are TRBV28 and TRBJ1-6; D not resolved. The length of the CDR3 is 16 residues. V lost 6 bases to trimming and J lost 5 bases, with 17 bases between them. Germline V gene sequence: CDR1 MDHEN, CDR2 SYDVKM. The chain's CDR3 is CASSSEGGEDNSPLHF. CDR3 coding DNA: TGTGCCAGCAGCTCAGAGGGCGGGGAAGATAATTCACCCCTCCACTTT.

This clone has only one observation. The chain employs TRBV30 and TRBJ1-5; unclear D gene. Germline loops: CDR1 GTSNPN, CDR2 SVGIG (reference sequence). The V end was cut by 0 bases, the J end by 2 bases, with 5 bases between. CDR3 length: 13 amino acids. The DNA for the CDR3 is TGTGCCTGGAGTGTGGAGGGCAATCAGCCCCAGCATTTT. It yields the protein CAWSVEGNQPQHF.

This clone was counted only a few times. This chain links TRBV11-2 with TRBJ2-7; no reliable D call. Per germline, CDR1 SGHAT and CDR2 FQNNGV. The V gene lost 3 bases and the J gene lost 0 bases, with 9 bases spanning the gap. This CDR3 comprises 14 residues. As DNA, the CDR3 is TGTGCCAGCAGCTTCTTCTCCAGCTCCTACGAGCAGTACTTC. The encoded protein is CASSFFSSSYEQYF.

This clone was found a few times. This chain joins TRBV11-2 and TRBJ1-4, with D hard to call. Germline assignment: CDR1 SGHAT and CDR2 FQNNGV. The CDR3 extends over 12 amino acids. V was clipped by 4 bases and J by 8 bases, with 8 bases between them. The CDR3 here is CASSSGGEKLFF. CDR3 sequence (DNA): TGTGCCAGCAGCTCGGGTGGGGAAAAACTGTTTTTT.

The chain's CDR3 is CASSRDSSYEQYF. CDR3 in DNA: TGTGCCAGTAGTCGGGACAGTTCCTACGAGCAGTACTTC. The rearrangement uses TRBV19 and TRBJ2-7, with 7 bases matching TRBD1. Germline lookup yields CDR1 LNHDA and CDR2 SQIVND (reference sequence). The CDR3 spans 13 residues. Germline trimming cut 5 bases from V and 1 base from J; bases unmatched to any gene: 2.

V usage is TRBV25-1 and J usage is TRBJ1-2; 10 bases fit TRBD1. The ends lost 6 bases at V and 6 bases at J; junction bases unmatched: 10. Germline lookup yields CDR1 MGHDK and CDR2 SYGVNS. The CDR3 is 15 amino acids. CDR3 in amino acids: CASSNPLGQGNGYTF. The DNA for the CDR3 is TGTGCCAGCAGCAACCCCCTGGGACAGGGGAATGGCTACACCTTC.

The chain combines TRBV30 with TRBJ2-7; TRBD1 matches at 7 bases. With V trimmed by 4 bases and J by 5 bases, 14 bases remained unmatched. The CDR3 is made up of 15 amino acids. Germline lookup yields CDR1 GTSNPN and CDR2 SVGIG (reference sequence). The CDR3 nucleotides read TGTGCCTGGACCCCCAGACAGGGCCTGATGAACGAGCAGTACTTC. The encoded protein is CAWTPRQGLMNEQYF.

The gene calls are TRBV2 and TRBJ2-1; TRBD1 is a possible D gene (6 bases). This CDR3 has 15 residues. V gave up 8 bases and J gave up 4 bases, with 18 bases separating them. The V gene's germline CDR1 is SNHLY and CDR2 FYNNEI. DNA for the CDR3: TGTGCCAGCCCCCCGACCGGGACATTTTACAATGAGCAGTTCTTC. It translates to CASPPTGTFYNEQFF.